Sequencing of this TCR beta chain was carried out in a study of CD8 T cells in ankylosing spondylitis. Study findings and constraints: Earlier work had already found some motif variants in reactive arthritis synovial fluid and blood.

The table lists this clonotype with many counts. The antigen is unknown. V gave up 4 bases and J gave up 10 bases; unmatched junction bases: 16. This CDR3 is 15 amino acids long. Germline CDR1 reads DFQATT; CDR2 reads SNEGSKA (reference sequence). TCRdb reprocessed the 5' RACE reads with MiXCR, giving one entry per CDR3 protein. This sample carries fewer than 150,000 distinct CDR3 sequences, approximately 7.4% of them seen once, and the ten largest clones take roughly an eighth. Sequencing was performed on blood, either unsorted or a sorted T cell fraction (not recorded which). The rearrangement joins TRBV20-1 to TRBJ2-1, with 7 nucleotides matching TRBD2. The sequence was collected from a female donor with ankylosing spondylitis or in good health (not recorded which). The CDR3 coding sequence is TGCAGTGCTATAACTCCGGGACTAACCCCAGTAGAGCAGTTCTTC. It encodes CSAITPGLTPVEQFF.